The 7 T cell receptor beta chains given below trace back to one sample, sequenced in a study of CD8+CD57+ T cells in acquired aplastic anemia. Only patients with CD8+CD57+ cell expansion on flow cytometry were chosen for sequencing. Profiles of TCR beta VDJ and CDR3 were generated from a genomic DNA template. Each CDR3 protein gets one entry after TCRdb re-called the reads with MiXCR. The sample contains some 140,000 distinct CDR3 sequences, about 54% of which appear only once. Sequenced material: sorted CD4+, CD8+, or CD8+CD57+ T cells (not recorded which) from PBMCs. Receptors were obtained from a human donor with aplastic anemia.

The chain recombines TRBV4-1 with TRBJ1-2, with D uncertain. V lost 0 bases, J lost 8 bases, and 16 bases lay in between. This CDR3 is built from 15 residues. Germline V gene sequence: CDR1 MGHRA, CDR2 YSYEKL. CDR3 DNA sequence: TGCGCCAGCAGCCAAGATATGACACTCGGCGTGGGCTACACCTTC. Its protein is CASSQDMTLGVGYTF.

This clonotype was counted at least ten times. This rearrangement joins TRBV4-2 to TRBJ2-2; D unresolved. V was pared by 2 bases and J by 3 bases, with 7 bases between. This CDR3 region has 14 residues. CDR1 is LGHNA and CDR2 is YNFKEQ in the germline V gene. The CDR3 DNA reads TGTGCCAGCAGCCAACCGTGGGACACCGGGGAGCTGTTTTTT. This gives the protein CASSQPWDTGELFF.

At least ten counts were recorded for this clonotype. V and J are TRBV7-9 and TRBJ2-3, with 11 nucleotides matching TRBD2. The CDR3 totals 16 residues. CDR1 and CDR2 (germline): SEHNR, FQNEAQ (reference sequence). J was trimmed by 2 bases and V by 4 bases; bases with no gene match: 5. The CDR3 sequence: CASSSLAGVSTDTQYF. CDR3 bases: TGTGCCAGCAGCTCACTAGCGGGGGTTTCCACAGATACGCAGTATTTT.

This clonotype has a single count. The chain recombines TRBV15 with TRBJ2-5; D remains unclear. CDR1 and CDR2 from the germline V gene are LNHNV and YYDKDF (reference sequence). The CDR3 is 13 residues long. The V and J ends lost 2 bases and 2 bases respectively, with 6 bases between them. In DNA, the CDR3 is TGTGCCACCAGCAGACAGCTACAAGAGACCCAGTACTTC. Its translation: CATSRQLQETQYF.

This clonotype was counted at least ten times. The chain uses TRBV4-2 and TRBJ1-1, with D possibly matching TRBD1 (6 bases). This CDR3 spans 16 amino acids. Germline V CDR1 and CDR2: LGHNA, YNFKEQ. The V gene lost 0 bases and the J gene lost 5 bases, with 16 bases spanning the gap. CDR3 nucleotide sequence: TGTGCCAGCAGCCAAGATCAAGGAGGGGGGGGAACTGAAGCTTTCTTT. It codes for CASSQDQGGGGTEAFF.

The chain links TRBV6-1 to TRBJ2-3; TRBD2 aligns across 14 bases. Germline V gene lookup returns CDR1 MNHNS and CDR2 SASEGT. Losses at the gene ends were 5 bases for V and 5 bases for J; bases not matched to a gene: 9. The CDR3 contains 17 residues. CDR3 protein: CASSRTSGGSPGDTQYF. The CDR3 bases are TGTGCCAGCAGTCGGACTAGCGGGGGGAGTCCGGGAGATACGCAGTATTTT.

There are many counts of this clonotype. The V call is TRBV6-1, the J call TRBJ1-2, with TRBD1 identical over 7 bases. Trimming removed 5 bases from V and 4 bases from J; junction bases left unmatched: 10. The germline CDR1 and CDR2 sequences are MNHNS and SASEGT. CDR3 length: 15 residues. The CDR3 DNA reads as TGTGCCAGCAGTCACCCGGACAGGACCATCTATGGCTACACCTTC. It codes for CASSHPDRTIYGYTF.